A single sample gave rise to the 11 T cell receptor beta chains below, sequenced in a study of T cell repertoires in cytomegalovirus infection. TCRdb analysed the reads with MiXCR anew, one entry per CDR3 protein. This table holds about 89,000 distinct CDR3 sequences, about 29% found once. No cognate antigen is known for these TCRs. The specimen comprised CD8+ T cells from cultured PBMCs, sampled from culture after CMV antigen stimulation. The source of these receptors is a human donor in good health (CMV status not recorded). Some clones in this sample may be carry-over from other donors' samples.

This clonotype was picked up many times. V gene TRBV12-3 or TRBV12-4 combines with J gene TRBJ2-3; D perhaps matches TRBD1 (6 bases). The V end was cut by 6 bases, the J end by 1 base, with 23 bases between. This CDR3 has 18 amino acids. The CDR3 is CASSRPLGSPGGTDTQYF. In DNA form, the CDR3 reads TGTGCCAGCAGCCGGCCCCTCGGCAGCCCAGGGGGCACAGATACGCAGTATTTT.

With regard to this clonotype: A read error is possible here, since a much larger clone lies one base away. The DNA for the CDR3 is TGTGCCAGCTCACCGGACGCCCAGGGTAGAAAAACTGAAGCTTTCTTT. Translated: CASSPDAQGRKTEAFF. V is TRBV18 and J is TRBJ1-1; weak D call: TRBD1 (5 bases). CDR3 length: 16 amino acids. Germline CDR1 reads KGHSH; CDR2 reads LQKENI. Between the trimmed V and J ends, which lost 3 bases and 5 bases, there was a span of 19 bases.

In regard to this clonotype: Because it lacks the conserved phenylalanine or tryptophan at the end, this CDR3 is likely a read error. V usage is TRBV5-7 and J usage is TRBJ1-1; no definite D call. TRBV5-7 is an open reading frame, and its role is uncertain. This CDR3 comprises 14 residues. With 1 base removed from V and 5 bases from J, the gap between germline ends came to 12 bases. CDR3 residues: CASSLCPGGTEAFL. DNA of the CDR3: TGTGCCAGCAGCTTGTGTCCAGGCGGGACTGAAGCTTTCTTA.

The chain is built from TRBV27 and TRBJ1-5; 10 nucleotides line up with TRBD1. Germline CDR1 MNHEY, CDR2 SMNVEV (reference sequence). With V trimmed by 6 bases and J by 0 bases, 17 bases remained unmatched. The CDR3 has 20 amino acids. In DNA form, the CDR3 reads TGTGCCAGCAGAAGGTTACCGGGACAGGGGCCCTTCTATAGCAATCAGCCCCAGCATTTT. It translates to CASRRLPGQGPFYSNQPQHF.

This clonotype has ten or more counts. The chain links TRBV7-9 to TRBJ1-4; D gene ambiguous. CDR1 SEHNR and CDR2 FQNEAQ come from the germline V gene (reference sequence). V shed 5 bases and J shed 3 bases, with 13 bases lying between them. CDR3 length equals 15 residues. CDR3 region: CASSPAWAPNEKLFF. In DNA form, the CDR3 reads TGTGCCAGCAGCCCCGCGTGGGCCCCTAATGAAAAACTGTTTTTT.

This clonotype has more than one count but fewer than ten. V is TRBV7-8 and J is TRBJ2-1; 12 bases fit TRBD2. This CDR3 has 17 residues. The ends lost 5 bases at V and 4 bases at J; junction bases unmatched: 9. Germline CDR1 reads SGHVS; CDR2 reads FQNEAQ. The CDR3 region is CASSPELAGGYYNEQFF. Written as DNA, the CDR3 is TGTGCCAGCAGCCCGGAGCTAGCGGGGGGGTATTACAATGAGCAGTTCTTC.

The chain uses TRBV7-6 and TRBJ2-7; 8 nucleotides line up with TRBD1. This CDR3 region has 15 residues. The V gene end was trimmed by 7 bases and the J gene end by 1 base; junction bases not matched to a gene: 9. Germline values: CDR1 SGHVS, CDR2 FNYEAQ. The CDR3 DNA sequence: TGTGCCAGCACCGTGGACAGGGCACCTTCCTACGAGCAGTACTTC. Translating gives CASTVDRAPSYEQYF.

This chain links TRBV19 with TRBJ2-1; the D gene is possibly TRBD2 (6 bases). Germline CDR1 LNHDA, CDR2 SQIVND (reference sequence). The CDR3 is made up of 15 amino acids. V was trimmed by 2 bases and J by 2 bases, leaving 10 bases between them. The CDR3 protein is CASSIISGTYNEQFF. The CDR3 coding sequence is TGTGCCAGTAGTATAATTAGCGGAACCTACAATGAGCAGTTCTTC.

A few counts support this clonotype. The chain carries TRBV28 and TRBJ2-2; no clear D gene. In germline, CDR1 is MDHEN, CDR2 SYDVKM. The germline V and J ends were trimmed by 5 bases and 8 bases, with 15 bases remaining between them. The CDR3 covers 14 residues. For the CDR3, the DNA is TGTGCCAGCAGTCTCGGCGGATCCGCGGGGGAGCTGTTTTTT. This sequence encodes CASSLGGSAGELFF.

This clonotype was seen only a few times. The CDR3 reads CASSLGLGATQYF. The CDR3 DNA reads as TGTGCCAGCAGTTTGGGACTAGGAGCGACCCAGTACTTC. J is TRBJ2-5 and V is TRBV12-3 or TRBV12-4; TRBD2 matches at 8 bases. After removal of 3 bases from V and 7 bases from J, the junction contained 4 bases not matched to a gene. The CDR3 is made up of 13 amino acids.

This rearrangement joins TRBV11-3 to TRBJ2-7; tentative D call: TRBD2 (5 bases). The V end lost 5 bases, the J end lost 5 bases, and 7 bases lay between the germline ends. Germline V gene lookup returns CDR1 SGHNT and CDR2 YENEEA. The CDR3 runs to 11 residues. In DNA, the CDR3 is TGTGCCAGCAGCCACGGGGACGAGCAGTACTTC. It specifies CASSHGDEQYF.